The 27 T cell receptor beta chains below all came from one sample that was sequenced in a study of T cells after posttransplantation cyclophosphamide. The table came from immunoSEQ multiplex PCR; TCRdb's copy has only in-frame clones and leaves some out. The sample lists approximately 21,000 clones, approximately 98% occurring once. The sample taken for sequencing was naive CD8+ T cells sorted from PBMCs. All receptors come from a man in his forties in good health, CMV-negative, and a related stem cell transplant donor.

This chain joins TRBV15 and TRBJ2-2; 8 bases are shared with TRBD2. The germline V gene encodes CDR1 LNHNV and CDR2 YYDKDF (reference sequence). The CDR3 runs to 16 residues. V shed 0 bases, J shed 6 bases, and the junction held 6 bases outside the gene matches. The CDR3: CATSRDRTREAGELFF. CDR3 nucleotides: TGTGCCACCAGCAGAGATAGGACGCGGGAGGCCGGGGAGCTGTTTTTT.

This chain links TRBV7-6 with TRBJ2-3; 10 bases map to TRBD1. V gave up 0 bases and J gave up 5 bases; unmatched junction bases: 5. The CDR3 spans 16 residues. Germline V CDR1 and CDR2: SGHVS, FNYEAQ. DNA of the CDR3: TGTGCCAGCAGCTTAGCGGACAGGGGGATGCAAGATACGCAGTATTTT. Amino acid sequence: CASSLADRGMQDTQYF.

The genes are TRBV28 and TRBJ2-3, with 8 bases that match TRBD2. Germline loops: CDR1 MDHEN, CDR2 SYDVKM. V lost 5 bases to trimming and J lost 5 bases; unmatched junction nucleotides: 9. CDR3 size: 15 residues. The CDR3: CASSGERETIDTQYF. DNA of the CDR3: TGTGCCAGCAGTGGGGAGCGGGAGACCATAGATACGCAGTATTTT.

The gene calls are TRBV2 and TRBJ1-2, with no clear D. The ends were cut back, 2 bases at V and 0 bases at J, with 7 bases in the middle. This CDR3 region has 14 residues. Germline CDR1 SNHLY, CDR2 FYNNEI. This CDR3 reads CASSEYPANYGYTF. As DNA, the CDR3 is TGTGCCAGCAGTGAATACCCAGCTAACTATGGCTACACCTTC. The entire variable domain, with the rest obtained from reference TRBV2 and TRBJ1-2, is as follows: EPEVTQTPSHQVTQMGQEVILRCVPISNHLYFYWYRQILGQKVEFLVSFYNNEISEKSEIFDDQFSVERPDGSNFTLKIRSTKLEDSAMYFCASSEYPANYGYTFGSGTRLTVV.

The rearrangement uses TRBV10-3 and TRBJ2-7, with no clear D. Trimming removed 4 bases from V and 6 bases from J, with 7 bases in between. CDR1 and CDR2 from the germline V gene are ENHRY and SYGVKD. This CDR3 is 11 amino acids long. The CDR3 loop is CAISVSVEQYF. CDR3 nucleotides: TGTGCCATCAGTGTCTCCGTCGAGCAGTACTTC.

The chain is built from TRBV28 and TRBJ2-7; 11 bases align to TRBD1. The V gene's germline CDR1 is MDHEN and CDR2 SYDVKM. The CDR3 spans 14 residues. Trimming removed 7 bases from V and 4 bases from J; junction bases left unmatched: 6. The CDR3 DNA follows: TGTGCCAGCACCCCAGGGACAGGGGGTTACGAGCAGTACTTC. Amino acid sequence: CASTPGTGGYEQYF.

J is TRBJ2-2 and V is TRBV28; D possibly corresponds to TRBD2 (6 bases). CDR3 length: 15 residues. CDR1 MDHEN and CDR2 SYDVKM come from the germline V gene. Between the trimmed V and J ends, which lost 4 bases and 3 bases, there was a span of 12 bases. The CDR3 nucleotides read TGTGCCAGCAGTTATCCTAGCGTCTACACCGGGGAGCTGTTTTTT. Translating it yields CASSYPSVYTGELFF.

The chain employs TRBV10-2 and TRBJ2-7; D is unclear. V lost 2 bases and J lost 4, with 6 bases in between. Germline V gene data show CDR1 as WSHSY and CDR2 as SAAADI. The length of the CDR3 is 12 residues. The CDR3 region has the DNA TGCGCCAGCAGTGAGCCCCGTTACGAGCAGTACTTC. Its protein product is CASSEPRYEQYF.

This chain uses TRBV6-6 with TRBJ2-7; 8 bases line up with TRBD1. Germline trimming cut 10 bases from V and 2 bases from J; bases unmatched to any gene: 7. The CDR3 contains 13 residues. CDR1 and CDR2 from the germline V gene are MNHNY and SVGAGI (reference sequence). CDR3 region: CATSTGGTYEQYF. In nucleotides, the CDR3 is TGTGCCACCTCTACAGGGGGGACCTACGAGCAGTACTTC.

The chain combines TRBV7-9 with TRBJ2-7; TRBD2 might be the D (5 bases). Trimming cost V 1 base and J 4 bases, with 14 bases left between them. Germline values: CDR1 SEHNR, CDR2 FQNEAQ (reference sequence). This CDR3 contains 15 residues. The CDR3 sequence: CASSLVFPGKYEQYF. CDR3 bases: TGTGCCAGCAGCTTAGTTTTCCCCGGGAAATACGAGCAGTACTTC. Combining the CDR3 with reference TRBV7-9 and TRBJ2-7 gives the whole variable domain DTGVSQNPRHKITKRGQNVTFRCDPISEHNRLYWYRQTLGQGPEFLTYFQNEAQLEKSRLLSDRFSAERPKGSFSTLEIQRTEQGDSAMYLCASSLVFPGKYEQYFGPGTRLTVT.

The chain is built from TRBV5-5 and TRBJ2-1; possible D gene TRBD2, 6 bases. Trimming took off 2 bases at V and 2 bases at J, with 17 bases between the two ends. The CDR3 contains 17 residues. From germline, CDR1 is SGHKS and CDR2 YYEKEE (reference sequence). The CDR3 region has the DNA TGTGCCAGCAGCTTTTATCCGGGAGCAAGGACCTACAATGAGCAGTTCTTC. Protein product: CASSFYPGARTYNEQFF. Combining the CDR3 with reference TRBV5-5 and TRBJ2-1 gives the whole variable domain DAGVTQSPTHLIKTRGQQVTLRCSPISGHKSVSWYQQVLGQGPQFIFQYYEKEERGRGNFPDRFSARQFPNYSSELNVNALLLGDSALYLCASSFYPGARTYNEQFFGPGTRLTVL.

CDR3 coding DNA: TGTGCCAGCAGCCTTCTAGCGGGAGGCCCATACAATGAGCAGTTCTTC. It codes for CASSLLAGGPYNEQFF. This chain links TRBV7-9 with TRBJ2-1; TRBD2 matches 11 bases. Germline assignment: CDR1 SEHNR and CDR2 FQNEAQ (reference sequence). The length of the CDR3 is 16 residues. J was trimmed by 4 bases and V by 5 bases; bases with no gene match: 7. Using reference TRBV7-9 and TRBJ2-1 for the parts outside the CDR3, the full variable domain is DTGVSQNPRHKITKRGQNVTFRCDPISEHNRLYWYRQTLGQGPEFLTYFQNEAQLEKSRLLSDRFSAERPKGSFSTLEIQRTEQGDSAMYLCASSLLAGGPYNEQFFGPGTRLTVL.

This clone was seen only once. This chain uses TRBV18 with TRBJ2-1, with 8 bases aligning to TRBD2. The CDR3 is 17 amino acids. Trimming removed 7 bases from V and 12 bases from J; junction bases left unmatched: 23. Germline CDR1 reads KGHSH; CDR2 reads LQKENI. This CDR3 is CASLTFTETGGGPGQFF. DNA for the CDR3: TGTGCCAGCTTAACCTTCACCGAGACAGGCGGGGGGCCTGGGCAGTTCTTC.

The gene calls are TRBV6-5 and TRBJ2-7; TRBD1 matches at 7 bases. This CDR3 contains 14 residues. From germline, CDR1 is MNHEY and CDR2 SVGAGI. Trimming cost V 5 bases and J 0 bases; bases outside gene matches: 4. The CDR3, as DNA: TGTGCCAGCAGTGTGGACAGGAGCTCCTACGAGCAGTACTTC. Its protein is CASSVDRSSYEQYF.

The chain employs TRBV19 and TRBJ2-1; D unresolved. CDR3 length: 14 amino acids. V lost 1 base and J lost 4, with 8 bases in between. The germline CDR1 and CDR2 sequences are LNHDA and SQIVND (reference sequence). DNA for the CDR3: TGTGCCAGTAGTATAGGAGGCTTTTACAATGAGCAGTTCTTC. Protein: CASSIGGFYNEQFF. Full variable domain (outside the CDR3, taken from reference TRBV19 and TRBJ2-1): DGGITQSPKYLFRKEGQNVTLSCEQNLNHDAMYWYRQDPGQGLRLIYYSQIVNDFQKGDIAEGYSVSREKKESFPLTVTSAQKNPTAFYLCASSIGGFYNEQFFGPGTRLTVL.

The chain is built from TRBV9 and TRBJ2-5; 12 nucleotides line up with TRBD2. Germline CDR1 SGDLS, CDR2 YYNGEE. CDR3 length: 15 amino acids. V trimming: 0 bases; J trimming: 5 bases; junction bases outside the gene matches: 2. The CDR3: CASSVAGTSGETQYF. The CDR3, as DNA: TGTGCCAGCAGCGTAGCCGGGACTAGCGGGGAGACCCAGTACTTC. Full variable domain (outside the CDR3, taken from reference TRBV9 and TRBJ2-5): DSGVTQTPKHLITATGQRVTLRCSPRSGDLSVYWYQQSLDQGLQFLIQYYNGEERAKGNILERFSAQQFPDLHSELNLSSLELGDSALYFCASSVAGTSGETQYFGPGTRLLVL.

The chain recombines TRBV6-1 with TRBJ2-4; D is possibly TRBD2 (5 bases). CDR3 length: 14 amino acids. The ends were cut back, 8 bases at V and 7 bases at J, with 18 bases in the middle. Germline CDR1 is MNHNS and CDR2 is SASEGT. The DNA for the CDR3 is TGTGCCAGCTGGGAGATGGTTCGTGGGAACATTCAGTACTTC. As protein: CASWEMVRGNIQYF.

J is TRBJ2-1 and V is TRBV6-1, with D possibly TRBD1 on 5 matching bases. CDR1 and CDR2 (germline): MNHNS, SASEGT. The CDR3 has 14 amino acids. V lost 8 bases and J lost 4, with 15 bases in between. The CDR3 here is CASGLQGRYNEQFF. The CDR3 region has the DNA TGTGCCAGCGGTCTTCAGGGTCGGTACAATGAGCAGTTCTTC.

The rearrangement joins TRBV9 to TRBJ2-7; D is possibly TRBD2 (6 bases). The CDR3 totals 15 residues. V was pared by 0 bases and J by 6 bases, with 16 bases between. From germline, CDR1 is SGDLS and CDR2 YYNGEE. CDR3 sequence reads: CASSVETGAGREQYF. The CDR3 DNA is TGTGCCAGCAGCGTAGAAACGGGAGCGGGTCGCGAGCAGTACTTC.

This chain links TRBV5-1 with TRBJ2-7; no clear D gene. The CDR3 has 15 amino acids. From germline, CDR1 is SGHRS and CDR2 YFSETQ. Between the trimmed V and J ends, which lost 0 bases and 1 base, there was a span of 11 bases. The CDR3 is CASSLAIQSSYEQYF. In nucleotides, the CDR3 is TGCGCCAGCAGCTTGGCTATACAGTCATCCTACGAGCAGTACTTC.

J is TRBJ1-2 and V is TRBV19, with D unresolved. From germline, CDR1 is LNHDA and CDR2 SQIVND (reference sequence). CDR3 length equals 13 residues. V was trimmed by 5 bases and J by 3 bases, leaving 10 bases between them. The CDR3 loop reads CASSVTFYYGYTF. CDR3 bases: TGTGCCAGTAGTGTGACATTTTACTATGGCTACACCTTC.

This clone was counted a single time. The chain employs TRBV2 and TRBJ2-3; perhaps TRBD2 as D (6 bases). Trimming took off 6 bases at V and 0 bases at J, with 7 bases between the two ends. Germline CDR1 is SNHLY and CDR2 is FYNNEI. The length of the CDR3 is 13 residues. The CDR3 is CASRGRSTDTQYF. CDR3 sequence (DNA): TGTGCCAGCAGGGGGAGGAGCACAGATACGCAGTATTTT.

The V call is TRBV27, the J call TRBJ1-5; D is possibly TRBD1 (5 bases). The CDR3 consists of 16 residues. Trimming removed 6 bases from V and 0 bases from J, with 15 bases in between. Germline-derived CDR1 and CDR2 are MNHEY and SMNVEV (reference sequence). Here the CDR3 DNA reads TGTGCCAGCAGGATCGCGGGGGGATATAGCAATCAGCCCCAGCATTTT. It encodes CASRIAGGYSNQPQHF.

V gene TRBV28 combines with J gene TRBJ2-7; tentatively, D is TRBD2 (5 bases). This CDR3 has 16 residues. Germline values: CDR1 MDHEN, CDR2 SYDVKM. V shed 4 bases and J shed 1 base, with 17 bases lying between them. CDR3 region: CASSSLPGTVSYEQYF. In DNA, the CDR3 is TGTGCCAGCAGTTCGCTGCCGGGAACAGTATCCTACGAGCAGTACTTC.

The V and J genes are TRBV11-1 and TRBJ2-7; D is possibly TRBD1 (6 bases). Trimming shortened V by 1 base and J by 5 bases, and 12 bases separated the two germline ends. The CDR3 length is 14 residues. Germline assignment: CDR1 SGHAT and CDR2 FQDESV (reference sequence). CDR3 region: CASSLGQGSDEQYF. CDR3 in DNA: TGTGCCAGCAGCTTAGGGCAGGGGTCAGACGAGCAGTACTTC. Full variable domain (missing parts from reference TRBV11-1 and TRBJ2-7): EAEVAQSPRYKITEKSQAVAFWCDPISGHATLYWYRQILGQGPELLVQFQDESVVDDSQLPKDRFSAERLKGVDSTLKIQPAELGDSAMYLCASSLGQGSDEQYFGPGTRLTVT.

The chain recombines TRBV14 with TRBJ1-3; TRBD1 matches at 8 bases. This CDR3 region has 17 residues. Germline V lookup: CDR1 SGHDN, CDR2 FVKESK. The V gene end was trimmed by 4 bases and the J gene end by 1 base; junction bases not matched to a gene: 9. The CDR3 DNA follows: TGTGCCAGCAGCCCAATTCAGGGGGCCCCATCTGGAAACACCATATATTTT. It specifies CASSPIQGAPSGNTIYF. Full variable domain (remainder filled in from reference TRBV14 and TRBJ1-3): EAGVTQFPSHSVIEKGQTVTLRCDPISGHDNLYWYRRVMGKEIKFLLHFVKESKQDESGMPNNRFLAERTGGTYSTLKVQPAELEDSGVYFCASSPIQGAPSGNTIYFGEGSWLTVV.

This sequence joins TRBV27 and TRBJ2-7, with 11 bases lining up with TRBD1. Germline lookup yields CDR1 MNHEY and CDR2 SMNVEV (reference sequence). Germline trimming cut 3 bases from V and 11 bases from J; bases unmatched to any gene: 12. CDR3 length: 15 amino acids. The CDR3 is CASSFLTADRGLEYF. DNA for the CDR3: TGTGCCAGCAGTTTCCTCACCGCGGACAGGGGGCTGGAGTACTTC.